The 26 T cell receptor beta chains in this list originate from one sample, sequenced in a study of spatial heterogeneity in lung cancer. The time point: sample taken at primary tumor resection. MiXCR was run by TCRdb on the 5' RACE reads, yielding one entry per CDR3 protein. The table has around 7,800 distinct CDR3 sequences, around 8.6% seen once. This specimen consisted of PBMCs, obtained at surgery. These receptors came from a male donor with early-stage non-small cell lung cancer.

The gene calls are TRBV29-1 and TRBJ2-3; no clear D. Between the trimmed V and J ends, which lost 0 bases and 2 bases, there was a span of 6 bases. The CDR3 is 13 residues long. The germline gives CDR1 SQVTM, CDR2 ANQGSEA. The CDR3 DNA reads as TGCAGCGTTGAAGATAAAAACACAGATACGCAGTATTTT. It codes for CSVEDKNTDTQYF.

This clonotype was picked up many times. V usage is TRBV11-2 and J usage is TRBJ2-1; TRBD1 might be the D (5 bases). CDR3 length: 13 residues. V lost 3 bases and J 6 bases, leaving 9 bases between the germline ends. Germline CDR1 SGHAT, CDR2 FQNNGV. Here the CDR3 DNA reads TGTGCCAGCAGCTTTAGACAGCTCAATGAGCAGTTCTTC. Its translation is CASSFRQLNEQFF.

This clonotype occurred many times. The chain is built from TRBV7-9 and TRBJ2-5, with 11 nucleotides matching TRBD2. From germline, CDR1 is SEHNR and CDR2 FQNEAQ (reference sequence). The CDR3 totals 15 residues. J lost 5 bases, V lost 3 bases, and 5 bases had no gene match. As DNA, the CDR3 is TGTGCCAGCAGCTTGGAACTAGCGGGAGTCGAGACCCAGTACTTC. Translation: CASSLELAGVETQYF.

This clonotype was seen ten or more times. J is TRBJ1-2 and V is TRBV12-3 or TRBV12-4; 7 bases match TRBD1. The CDR3 covers 14 residues. J was trimmed by 4 bases and V by 7 bases; bases with no gene match: 9. CDR3 sequence (DNA): TGTGCCAGCAATGCAGGGGGACAGCCCTATGGCTACACCTTC. This translates into CASNAGGQPYGYTF.

This clonotype showed up many times. The chain combines TRBV11-2 with TRBJ2-7, with a tentative D call TRBD2 (5 bases). The V and J ends lost 3 bases and 0 bases respectively, with 6 bases between them. The CDR3 runs 13 residues. Germline CDR1 reads SGHAT; CDR2 reads FQNNGV. The CDR3 DNA sequence: TGTGCCAGCAGCTTGGAGGCCTCCTACGAGCAGTACTTC. It yields the protein CASSLEASYEQYF.

The CDR3 DNA reads TGCAGTGCTACACACGCGGCGGCAATATACGAGCAGTACTTC. Translated, it gives CSATHAAAIYEQYF. The chain recombines TRBV20-1 with TRBJ2-7; D remains unclear. This CDR3 has 14 residues. Trimming stripped 4 bases from V and 4 bases from J, with 17 bases between. CDR1 DFQATT and CDR2 SNEGSKA come from the germline V gene (reference sequence).

This clonotype has at least ten counts. V usage is TRBV2 and J usage is TRBJ2-3; weak D call: TRBD2 (5 bases). Germline CDR1 reads SNHLY; CDR2 reads FYNNEI. This CDR3 is 13 amino acids long. V was pared by 3 bases and J by 4 bases, with 8 bases between. The CDR3 DNA sequence: TGTGCCAGCAGTGAGACGCGGGCAGATACGCAGTATTTT. It yields the protein CASSETRADTQYF.

The V gene is TRBV30, the J gene TRBJ1-1, with D unclear. CDR1 is GTSNPN and CDR2 is SVGIG in the germline V gene (reference sequence). The V gene lost 2 bases and the J gene lost 1 base, with 8 bases spanning the gap. CDR3 length: 13 residues. The CDR3 region is CAWSSTENTEAFF. CDR3 nucleotides: TGTGCCTGGAGTTCGACCGAGAACACTGAAGCTTTCTTT.

In this sample, this clonotype turned up many times. The rearrangement joins TRBV29-1 to TRBJ2-3; 9 positions match TRBD1. Germline V lookup: CDR1 SQVTM, CDR2 ANQGSEA. V dropped 3 bases and J dropped 1; count of bases not matched to a gene: 14. The CDR3 has 18 residues. The CDR3 DNA reads TGCAGCGTTGACAAACTGGTCCCGGGACAGGGAGGCACAGATACGCAGTATTTT. It is translated as CSVDKLVPGQGGTDTQYF.

This clonotype was counted many times. This chain connects TRBV5-4 to TRBJ2-7; a weak D match, TRBD1 (5 bases). The V and J ends lost 4 bases and 6 bases respectively, with 14 bases between them. The CDR3 has 13 amino acids. The V gene's germline CDR1 is SGHNT and CDR2 YYREEE (reference sequence). CDR3 nucleotide sequence: TGTGCCAGCAGCGCCCCGACAGCCCTCGAGCAGTACTTC. This translates into CASSAPTALEQYF.

This clonotype was picked up many times. The chain employs TRBV12-5 and TRBJ2-7; 8 bases line up with TRBD1. CDR1 LGHNT and CDR2 FRNRAP come from the germline V gene. This CDR3 spans 14 amino acids. V dropped 1 base and J dropped 1; count of bases not matched to a gene: 0. The CDR3 nucleotides read TGTGCTAGTGGTTTGGGGACAGGGTCCTACGAGCAGTACTTC. Translating it yields CASGLGTGSYEQYF.

The genes are TRBV27 and TRBJ2-2; 7 positions match TRBD1. Trimming cost V 2 bases and J 6 bases; bases outside gene matches: 15. CDR1 is MNHEY and CDR2 is SMNVEV in the germline V gene (reference sequence). This CDR3 has 18 amino acids. CDR3 loop: CASSLGARGQFTPGELFF. As DNA, the CDR3 is TGTGCCAGCAGTTTAGGAGCAAGGGGGCAGTTCACACCCGGGGAGCTGTTTTTT.

This clonotype was detected many times. V is TRBV5-6 and J is TRBJ2-7; TRBD2 agrees at 10 bases. J was trimmed by 2 bases and V by 0 bases; bases with no gene match: 5. The CDR3 runs to 16 residues. Germline CDR1 SGHDT, CDR2 YYEEEE. The CDR3 DNA is TGTGCCAGCAGCTTGGCCGGGACTAGCGACCCCTACGAGCAGTACTTC. Its protein product is CASSLAGTSDPYEQYF.

This clonotype is deemed medium-sized. This chain joins TRBV20-1 and TRBJ2-2, with 10 positions matching TRBD2. Germline CDR1 and CDR2: DFQATT and SNEGSKA (reference sequence). The CDR3 is 16 amino acids. V shed 1 base, J shed 5 bases, and the junction held 7 bases outside the gene matches. Here the CDR3 reads CSARGRTSGITGELFF. Written as DNA, the CDR3 is TGCAGTGCTAGAGGCCGCACTAGCGGGATTACCGGGGAGCTGTTTTTT.

The table lists this clonotype with a few counts. In nucleotides, the CDR3 is TGTGCCAGCAGCCAAGATAGGGGGGGCATTCAAGAGACCCAGTACTTC. Its protein is CASSQDRGGIQETQYF. The rearrangement links TRBV4-2 to TRBJ2-5; a weak D match, TRBD2 (7 bases). CDR1 is LGHNA, CDR2 YNFKEQ, per germline. V dropped 0 bases and J dropped 2 bases, with 13 bases sitting between them. This CDR3 spans 16 amino acids.

By frequency in the sample, this clonotype is medium-sized. This rearrangement joins TRBV29-1 to TRBJ2-7; no definite D call. Germline V gives CDR1 SQVTM, CDR2 ANQGSEA. CDR3 length: 12 residues. V lost 4 bases and J lost 3, with 10 bases in between. CDR3 sequence: CSVVGTIYEQYF. CDR3 nucleotides: TGCAGCGTTGTAGGCACCATCTACGAGCAGTACTTC.

This clonotype was seen repeatedly, ten times or more. The chain is built from TRBV7-9 and TRBJ1-2; no definite D call. This CDR3 has 11 residues. The V gene's germline CDR1 is SEHNR and CDR2 FQNEAQ (reference sequence). Trimming took off 6 bases at V and 2 bases at J, with 4 bases between the two ends. CDR3 coding DNA: TGTGCCAGCAGTCAGAACTATGGCTACACCTTC. This translates into CASSQNYGYTF.

For this clonotype: No DNA is shown, since the ends of the CDR3 on it are uncertain; the CDR3 is the one TCRdb lists. This sequence joins TRBV30 and TRBJ1-1. Germline CDR1 reads GTSNPN; CDR2 reads SVGIG (reference sequence). The CDR3 spans 9 residues, counting both ends. The CDR3 loop is CAWAHGTFF.

CDR3 sequence: CASSYSKSAADRKILLAKNIQYF. The CDR3 DNA follows: TGTGCCAGCAGTTACTCGAAATCCGCGGCAGACCGAAAAATTTTACTGGCCAAAAACATTCAGTACTTC. The chain recombines TRBV6-5 with TRBJ2-4; D unresolved. The CDR3 loop spans 23 amino acids. Germline V lookup: CDR1 MNHEY, CDR2 SVGAGI. V lost 0 bases and J lost 1, with 31 bases in between.

The table lists this clonotype with many counts. The rearrangement links TRBV20-1 to TRBJ1-3, with TRBD1 identical over 8 bases. V was pared by 5 bases and J by 4 bases, with 10 bases of the junction left unmatched. CDR3 length: 15 amino acids. Per the germline V gene, CDR1 is DFQATT and CDR2 is SNEGSKA (reference sequence). The CDR3 DNA reads TGCAGTGCTCTCCGGACAGGGTCAGGCGGAAACACCATATATTTT. Encoded protein: CSALRTGSGGNTIYF.

This clonotype has ten or more counts. The chain links TRBV10-3 to TRBJ2-5; D possibly matches TRBD1 or TRBD2 (5 bases each). The germline V gene encodes CDR1 ENHRY and CDR2 SYGVKD. Trimming removed 8 bases from V and 5 bases from J, with 12 bases in between. CDR3 length equals 12 residues. CDR3 residues: CAIGAGKETQYF. The CDR3 DNA reads as TGTGCCATCGGGGCCGGGAAGGAGACCCAGTACTTC.

This clonotype came up a few times. The chain carries TRBV20-1 and TRBJ2-7, with 11 bases matching TRBD2. The CDR3 consists of 14 residues. Per the germline V gene, CDR1 is DFQATT and CDR2 is SNEGSKA (reference sequence). V was clipped by 5 bases and J by 4 bases; unmatched bases: 7. The CDR3 loop is CSAFTSGSGYEQYF. The CDR3 nucleotides are TGCAGTGCTTTTACTAGCGGGAGCGGATACGAGCAGTACTTC.

This clonotype was counted only a few times. This chain uses TRBV12-3 or TRBV12-4 with TRBJ2-7, with TRBD1 identical over 11 bases. The CDR3 contains 14 residues. V was clipped by 1 base and J by 7 bases; unmatched bases: 3. The chain's CDR3 is CASSLGTGGSEQYF. The CDR3 DNA follows: TGTGCCAGCAGTTTAGGGACAGGGGGCTCGGAGCAGTACTTC.

This clonotype was counted many times. The V and J genes are TRBV6-2 or TRBV6-3 and TRBJ2-3; 10 nucleotides match TRBD2. The CDR3 is 15 amino acids. Germline assignment: CDR1 MNHEY and CDR2 SVGEGT. V trimming: 6 bases; J trimming: 3 bases; junction bases outside the gene matches: 6. The CDR3 region is CASSSLAGATDTQYF. CDR3 in DNA: TGTGCCAGCAGCAGCCTAGCGGGAGCAACAGATACGCAGTATTTT.

This clonotype appeared many times. This chain joins TRBV9 and TRBJ2-5; tentatively, D is TRBD1 (6 bases). CDR3 length: 15 residues. The V gene lost 0 bases and the J gene lost 1 base, with 10 bases spanning the gap. Germline CDR1 reads SGDLS; CDR2 reads YYNGEE. The CDR3 is CASSVGTALQETQYF. The CDR3 nucleotides are TGTGCCAGCAGCGTAGGGACAGCCCTCCAAGAGACCCAGTACTTC.

This clonotype has ten or more counts. This rearrangement joins TRBV19 to TRBJ1-5; D ambiguous. The V end lost 1 base, the J end lost 0 bases, and 16 bases lay between the germline ends. This CDR3 spans 18 amino acids. Looked up from germline, CDR1 is LNHDA and CDR2 is SQIVND (reference sequence). The CDR3 DNA sequence: TGTGCCAGTAGTATAGTAGGGTATGGAACATATAGCAATCAGCCCCAGCATTTT. Its protein product is CASSIVGYGTYSNQPQHF.